This T cell receptor beta chain was observed in a study of cytomegalovirus exposure and HLA in healthy donors. Whole-study findings and limits: In a later analysis, V- and J-gene trimming of beta chains associated with a DCLRE1C missense variant, replicated independently. CMV antigen specificity of a few CMV-associated chains was confirmed in vitro. Later on, an analysis tied around 17,000 TCR beta sequences to HLA alleles at 0.05 false discovery rate.

This clone was detected a few times. Its antigen remains unidentified. With 60 Vbeta and 13 Jbeta primers, the PCR was carried out. The authors' processing: About 11 million of 80 million or so unique TCR beta chains were shared, per a later count. The method was immunoSEQ multiplex PCR; TCRdb's version includes in-frame clones alone and lacks a portion of them. V, J and clone size derive from that table, while D and trimming were established from the DNA sequence. The table shows fewer than 150,000 clones, with 75% to 90% occurring only once. CDR1 is SGHDT, CDR2 YYEEEE, per germline. V was trimmed by 1 base and J by 4 bases, leaving 3 bases between them. The CDR3 sequence is 11 residues long.

The sequenced material came from PBMCs. The sequence derives from a woman in her thirties in good health and CMV-seropositive. The chain employs TRBV5-6 and TRBJ2-7, with no clear D. CDR3 nucleotide sequence: TGTGCCAGCAGCTTGTATTACGAGCAGTACTTC. Its translation: CASSLYYEQYF. Based on the CDR3 plus reference TRBV5-6 and TRBJ2-7, the full variable domain is DAGVTQSPTHLIKTRGQQVTLRCSPKSGHDTVSWYQQALGQGPQFIFQYYEEEERQRGNFPDRFSGHQFPNYSSELNVNALLLGDSALYLCASSLYYEQYFGPGTRLTVT.